The 15 T cell receptor beta chains in this list originate from one sample, sequenced in a study of T-cell reconstitution after alpha-beta-depleted transplantation in children. Preparation of the TCRbeta library was carried out with unique molecular identifiers. Using its own MiXCR run on the PCR reads, TCRdb lists one record per CDR3 protein. The table includes roughly 350,000 distinct CDR3 sequences, 10% detected once. Specimen: PBMCs from the stem cell graft donor, collected from the stem cell graft. These receptors were obtained from a human donor who donated a stem cell graft to a child with acute lymphoblastic leukemia.

This clonotype was detected many times. V and J are TRBV4-1 and TRBJ2-3, with D unclear. V was trimmed by 0 bases and J by 2 bases, leaving 9 bases between them. The CDR3 consists of 15 residues. CDR1 and CDR2 (germline): MGHRA, YSYEKL. CDR3 sequence (DNA): TGCGCCAGCAGCCAAGACGGAGCGTACACAGATACGCAGTATTTT. This encodes CASSQDGAYTDTQYF.

This clonotype occurred many times. The V call is TRBV19, the J call TRBJ1-1; a possible D gene is TRBD1 (6 bases). The CDR3 sequence is 14 residues long. The V end lost 5 bases, the J end lost 4 bases, and 14 bases lay between the germline ends. CDR1 LNHDA and CDR2 SQIVND come from the germline V gene (reference sequence). The CDR3, as DNA: TGTGCCAGTAGTTGGGGGCGCGGGTCCACTGAAGCTTTCTTT. Residues: CASSWGRGSTEAFF.

This clonotype turned up a few times. The chain is built from TRBV29-1 and TRBJ2-5; D unresolved. V lost 3 bases to trimming and J lost 2 bases, with 7 bases between them. Germline loops: CDR1 SQVTM, CDR2 ANQGSEA. The CDR3 length is 12 residues. The CDR3: CSVDGLQETQYF. As DNA, the CDR3 is TGCAGCGTTGATGGCCTACAAGAGACCCAGTACTTC.

This clonotype was detected only a few times. Here the CDR3 DNA reads TGCGCCAGCAGACACAGGGGACCGGGGAATGAGCAGTTCTTC. This translates into CASRHRGPGNEQFF. This chain connects TRBV4-3 to TRBJ2-1; 7 bases are shared with TRBD1. This CDR3 is built from 14 residues. The trim removed 6 bases at V and 7 bases at J, leaving 9 bases unmatched. Germline values: CDR1 LGHNA, CDR2 YSLEER.

The chain recombines TRBV7-9 with TRBJ2-4, with D possibly matching TRBD2 (5 bases). The CDR3 totals 16 residues. CDR1 SEHNR and CDR2 FQNEAQ come from the germline V gene (reference sequence). V dropped 5 bases and J dropped 7 bases, with 21 bases sitting between them. CDR3 bases: TGTGCCAGCAGCCCCGTAGGTCCGGGTCCGGGGAACATTCAGTACTTC. It yields the protein CASSPVGPGPGNIQYF.

This clonotype turned up a few times. V is TRBV12-3 or TRBV12-4 and J is TRBJ1-3; 7 bases match TRBD1. The CDR3 runs 17 residues. The V gene end was trimmed by 5 bases and the J gene end by 0 bases; junction bases not matched to a gene: 10. The CDR3 protein is CASSPGQARSSGNTIYF. The DNA of the CDR3 is TGTGCCAGCAGTCCCGGACAGGCCCGGAGCTCTGGAAACACCATATATTTT.

A few counts support this clonotype. The V gene is TRBV5-1, the J gene TRBJ2-1, with unresolved D. The ends were cut back, 3 bases at V and 6 bases at J, with 13 bases in the middle. CDR1 and CDR2 (germline): SGHRS, YFSETQ. The CDR3 has 14 amino acids. CDR3 coding DNA: TGCGCCAGCAGCTCCCGGGCCTCGGGCAATGAGCAGTTCTTC. This codes for CASSSRASGNEQFF.

The sample holds a few counts of this clonotype. The rearrangement links TRBV11-2 to TRBJ1-6, with unresolved D. V lost 1 base, J lost 8 bases, and 15 bases lay in between. There are 16 residues in the CDR3. Germline-derived CDR1 and CDR2 are SGHAT and FQNNGV. The CDR3 nucleotides read TGTGCCAGCAGCTTAGTCAAGGGCGGATTTCATTCACCCCTCCACTTT. It codes for CASSLVKGGFHSPLHF.

This clonotype appeared a few times. This chain connects TRBV28 to TRBJ1-1; TRBD1 is a possible D gene (5 bases). V shed 5 bases and J shed 4 bases, with 11 bases lying between them. The CDR3 covers 13 residues. From germline, CDR1 is MDHEN and CDR2 SYDVKM. The CDR3 nucleotides read TGTGCCAGCAGTCCCAGGGAACGCACTGAAGCTTTCTTT. Translating it yields CASSPRERTEAFF.

At least ten counts were recorded for this clonotype. The chain recombines TRBV4-2 with TRBJ2-7, with D perhaps TRBD2 (5 bases). Germline V gene lookup returns CDR1 LGHNA and CDR2 YNFKEQ. The CDR3 sequence is 14 residues long. With 1 base removed from V and 6 bases from J, the gap between germline ends came to 13 bases. CDR3 sequence (DNA): TGTGCCAGCAGCCAAGGGGCTATGGGGAGCGAGCAGTACTTC. It encodes CASSQGAMGSEQYF.

This clonotype was counted only a few times. This chain uses TRBV4-1 with TRBJ2-7; possible D gene TRBD1, 5 bases. The CDR3 is 13 residues long. The germline CDR1 and CDR2 sequences are MGHRA and YSYEKL. V lost 0 bases and J 4 bases, leaving 7 bases between the germline ends. The CDR3 nucleotides read TGCGCCAGCAGCCAAGAGAACAGGTACGAGCAGTACTTC. Its protein product is CASSQENRYEQYF.

This clonotype was observed many times. This chain links TRBV5-1 with TRBJ2-1; D may be TRBD2 (6 bases). The CDR3 runs to 15 residues. The V end lost 0 bases, the J end lost 7 bases, and 14 bases lay between the germline ends. Germline-derived CDR1 and CDR2 are SGHRS and YFSETQ. DNA of the CDR3: TGCGCCAGCAGCTTGGTGTCAGCCGCGGGGAATGAGCAGTTCTTC. Protein product: CASSLVSAAGNEQFF. Drawing the rest from reference TRBV5-1 and TRBJ2-1, the complete variable domain is KAGVTQTPRYLIKTRGQQVTLSCSPISGHRSVSWYQQTPGQGLQFLFEYFSETQRNKGNFPGRFSGRQFSNSRSEMNVSTLELGDSALYLCASSLVSAAGNEQFFGPGTRLTVL.

There are many counts of this clonotype. The chain carries TRBV5-1 and TRBJ2-3, with D hard to call. V was cut by 3 bases and J by 2 bases, with 4 bases left in between. The CDR3 runs to 12 residues. Germline V CDR1 and CDR2: SGHRS, YFSETQ. CDR3 DNA: TGCGCCAGCAGCTCCCACACAGATACGCAGTATTTT. It yields the protein CASSSHTDTQYF. Complete variable domain (other parts from reference TRBV5-1 and TRBJ2-3): KAGVTQTPRYLIKTRGQQVTLSCSPISGHRSVSWYQQTPGQGLQFLFEYFSETQRNKGNFPGRFSGRQFSNSRSEMNVSTLELGDSALYLCASSSHTDTQYFGPGTRLTVL.

The gene calls are TRBV24-1 and TRBJ2-7; D not certain. This CDR3 contains 13 residues. V was clipped by 7 bases and J by 2 bases, with 11 bases between them. Germline assignment: CDR1 KGHDR and CDR2 SFDVKD. The CDR3 sequence: CATRRRAAYEQYF. In nucleotides, the CDR3 is TGTGCCACCAGACGTCGAGCAGCCTACGAGCAGTACTTC.

This clonotype was detected a few times. The rearrangement uses TRBV20-1 and TRBJ2-3, with D perhaps matching TRBD2 (6 bases). V lost 5 bases, J lost 2 bases, and 17 bases lay in between. CDR1 is DFQATT, CDR2 SNEGSKA, per germline (reference sequence). CDR3 size: 15 residues. CDR3 protein: CSAALSRGLTDTQYF. CDR3 coding DNA: TGCAGTGCTGCCCTCTCGCGGGGTCTCACAGATACGCAGTATTTT.